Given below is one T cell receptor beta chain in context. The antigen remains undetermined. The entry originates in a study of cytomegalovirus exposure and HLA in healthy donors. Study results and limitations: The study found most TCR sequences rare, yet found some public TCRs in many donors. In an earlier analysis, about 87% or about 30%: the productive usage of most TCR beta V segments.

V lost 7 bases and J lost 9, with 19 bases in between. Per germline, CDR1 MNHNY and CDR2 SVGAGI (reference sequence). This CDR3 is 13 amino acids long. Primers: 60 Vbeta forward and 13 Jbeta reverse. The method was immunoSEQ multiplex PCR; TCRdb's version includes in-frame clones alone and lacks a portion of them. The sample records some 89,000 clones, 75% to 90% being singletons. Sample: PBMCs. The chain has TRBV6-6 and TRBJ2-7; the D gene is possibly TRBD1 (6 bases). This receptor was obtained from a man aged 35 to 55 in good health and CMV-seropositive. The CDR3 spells CASTRGTNGAQYF. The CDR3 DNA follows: TGTGCCAGCACCCGAGGGACAAACGGAGCGCAGTACTTC.